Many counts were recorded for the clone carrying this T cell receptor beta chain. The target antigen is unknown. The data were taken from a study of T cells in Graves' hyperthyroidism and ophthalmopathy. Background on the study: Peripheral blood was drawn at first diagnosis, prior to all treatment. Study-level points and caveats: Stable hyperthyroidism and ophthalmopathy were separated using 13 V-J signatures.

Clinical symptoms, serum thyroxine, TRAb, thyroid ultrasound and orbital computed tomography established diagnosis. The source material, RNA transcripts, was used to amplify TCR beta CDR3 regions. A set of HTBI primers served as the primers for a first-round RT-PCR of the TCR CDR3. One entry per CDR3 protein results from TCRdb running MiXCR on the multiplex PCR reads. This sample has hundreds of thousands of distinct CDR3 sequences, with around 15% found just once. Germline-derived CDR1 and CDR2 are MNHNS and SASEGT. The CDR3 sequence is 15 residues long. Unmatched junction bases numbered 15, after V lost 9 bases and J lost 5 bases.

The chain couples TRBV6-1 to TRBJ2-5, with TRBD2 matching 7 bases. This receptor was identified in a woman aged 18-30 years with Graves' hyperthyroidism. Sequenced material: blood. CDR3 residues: CASRRPKRGGETQYF. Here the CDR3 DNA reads TGTGCCAGTCGACGACCAAAACGGGGAGGGGAGACCCAGTACTTC.